Described below is a single T cell receptor beta chain sequence and its context. Its antigen remains unidentified. This record belongs to a study of CD8+ T cells in alopecia areata. General study points: With patients, TCR sharing proved less clear than in mice, a difference possibly related to HLA.

Extraction of RNA preceded its reverse transcription into cDNA, which served as the sequencing template. This table comes from immunoSEQ multiplex PCR, and its TCRdb copy is limited to in-frame clones, with some not included. The profile shows about 150,000 clones, around 62% of them singletons. Unmatched junction bases numbered 3, after V lost 4 bases and J lost 4 bases. This CDR3 is 13 amino acids long. CDR1 is SEHNR and CDR2 is FQNEAQ in the germline V gene (reference sequence). The receptor was derived from a human donor in good health. Sequenced input: CD8+ T cells sorted from blood. The V and J genes are TRBV7-9 and TRBJ2-7, with 8 nucleotides matching TRBD2. The CDR3 region is CASSSGTRYEQYF. CDR3 coding DNA: TGTGCCAGCAGCTCCGGGACTAGGTACGAGCAGTACTTC. Supplemented by reference TRBV7-9 and TRBJ2-7, the full variable domain reads DTGVSQNPRHKITKRGQNVTFRCDPISEHNRLYWYRQTLGQGPEFLTYFQNEAQLEKSRLLSDRFSAERPKGSFSTLEIQRTEQGDSAMYLCASSSGTRYEQYFGPGTRLTVT.